The 18 T cell receptor beta chains given below trace back to one sample, sequenced in a study of Tregs in tolerant kidney transplant recipients. The protocol was immunoSEQ multiplex PCR, while the TCRdb copy is restricted to in-frame clones and leaves out a portion. This sample's table reports tens of thousands of clones. Sequenced material: CD4+ T cells from blood, taken before the transplant. The receptors derive from a human donor who received a combined kidney and bone marrow transplant.

In regard to this clone: The CDR3 end lies 3 residues beyond the end of the read and is filled in from the germline J gene. This chain joins TRBV19 and TRBJ2-6; D is perhaps TRBD1 or TRBD2 (6 bases each). The CDR3 sequence is 14 residues long. Trimming took off 7 bases at V and 3 bases at J, with 10 bases between the two ends. The germline V gene has CDR1 LNHDA and CDR2 SQIVND (reference sequence). The CDR3 loop is CASTRGGGANVLTF. Incomplete CDR3 DNA: TGTGCCAGTACCAGGGGAGGTGGGGCCAACGTC.

Remarks on this clone: The read gets to within 3 residues of the CDR3 end, and the germline J gene fills in the rest. The chain recombines TRBV29-1 with TRBJ1-5; D possibly corresponds to TRBD1 (5 bases). V lost 6 bases and J 2 bases, leaving 17 bases between the germline ends. From germline, CDR1 is SQVTM and CDR2 ANQGSEA. CDR3 size: 15 residues. This CDR3 is CSVRDSYPGNQPQHF. CDR3 bases read: TGCAGCGTCCGAGACAGTTACCCTGGCAATCAGCCC.

Points on this clone: The sequence runs out 3 residues before the end of the CDR3; the remainder is reconstructed from the germline J gene. This chain links TRBV10-3 with TRBJ2-5, with a possible D match to TRBD1 (5 bases). CDR3 length: 15 residues. Germline V gives CDR1 ENHRY, CDR2 SYGVKD. V lost 4 bases and J lost 7, with 19 bases in between. CDR3 DNA, as far as it was read: TGTGCCATCAGTGCCAACAGGACCTTTGTGTGGACC. Translation: CAISANRTFVWT. The whole CDR3 reads CAISANRTFVWTQYF.

In the case of this clone: The read terminates 3 residues ahead of where the CDR3 ends, so the germline J gene completes it. The chain has TRBV6-4 and TRBJ1-2, with TRBD1 matching over 7 bases. From germline, CDR1 is MRHNA and CDR2 SNTAGT. V lost 3 bases to trimming and J lost 3 bases; unmatched junction nucleotides: 7. The CDR3 loop spans 15 amino acids. The CDR3 region is CASSEGPTGYYGYTF. Partial CDR3 DNA: TGTGCCAGCAGTGAGGGCCCGACAGGGTACTATGGC.

Turning to this clone: The read halts 3 residues ahead of the CDR3 end, with the missing end drawn from the germline J gene. V is TRBV7-6 and J is TRBJ2-1, with 10 bases that match TRBD2. The germline V gene encodes CDR1 SGHVS and CDR2 FNYEAQ. Trimming removed 0 bases from V and 5 bases from J; junction bases left unmatched: 10. This CDR3 has 18 amino acids. The part of the CDR3 DNA that was read is TGTGCCAGCAGCTTAGCGAGGCTAGCGGGGGCTTTAGACAATGAG. This gives the protein CASSLARLAGALDNE. The CDR3 as a whole reads CASSLARLAGALDNEQFF.

The CDR3 here is CSCGQGVRDIQYF. Partial CDR3 DNA: TGTTCGTGCGGGCAGGGGGTTAGAGACATT. The chain uses TRBV7-9 and TRBJ2-4; TRBD1 matches 7 bases. The CDR3 is cut off 3 residues early in the read; its end comes from the germline J gene. This CDR3 has 13 amino acids. Germline V gene sequence: CDR1 SEHNR, CDR2 FQNEAQ (reference sequence). Full variable domain (missing parts from reference TRBV7-9 and TRBJ2-4): DTGVSQNPRHKITKRGQNVTFRCDPISEHNRLYWYRQTLGQGPEFLTYFQNEAQLEKSRLLSDRFSAERPKGSFSTLEIQRTEQGDSAMYLCSCGQGVRDIQYFGAGTRLSVL.

On this clone: The missing CDR3 end, 3 residues past where the read stops, is filled in from the germline J gene. The rearrangement uses TRBV20-1 and TRBJ1-2, with TRBD1 identical over 10 bases. The CDR3 totals 13 residues. CDR1 is DFQATT and CDR2 is SNEGSKA in the germline V gene (reference sequence). The junction had 5 bases not matched to a gene; V was cut back by 3 bases and J by 7 bases. CDR3 loop: CSARGTGARGYTF. Partial CDR3 DNA: TGCAGTGCTAGGGGGACAGGGGCGCGTGGC.

Comment on this clone: The CDR3 end is not reached by the read, which stops 3 residues before it; the germline J gene fills it in. The gene calls are TRBV6-2 or TRBV6-3 and TRBJ2-2, with D unclear. The V and J ends lost 2 bases and 1 base respectively, with 5 bases between them. The CDR3 is 14 amino acids. Germline V gives CDR1 MNHEY, CDR2 SVGEGT. CDR3 DNA, as far as it was read: TGTGCCAGCAGTTACGGCGGGAACACCGGGGAG. This translates into CASSYGGNTGE. The entire CDR3 sequence reads CASSYGGNTGELFF.

With regard to this clone: The DNA ends 3 residues before the CDR3 does, and the rest of the CDR3 is filled in from the germline J gene. The rearrangement links TRBV19 to TRBJ1-5; possibly TRBD1 for D (6 bases). The CDR3 loop spans 15 amino acids. V was cut by 5 bases and J by 7 bases, with 18 bases left in between. In germline, CDR1 is LNHDA, CDR2 SQIVND (reference sequence). The CDR3 DNA, read in part, is TGTGCCAGTAGTTCTGGGTCAGGGGTTATGCAGCCC. The encoded protein is CASSSGSGVMQP. The whole CDR3 sequence is CASSSGSGVMQPQHF. Using reference TRBV19 and TRBJ1-5 for the parts outside the CDR3, the full variable domain is DGGITQSPKYLFRKEGQNVTLSCEQNLNHDAMYWYRQDPGQGLRLIYYSQIVNDFQKGDIAEGYSVSREKKESFPLTVTSAQKNPTAFYLCASSSGSGVMQPQHFGDGTRLSIL.

In regard to this clone: The read terminates 3 residues before the CDR3 end, so the remaining end is supplied by the germline J gene. The rearrangement links TRBV19 to TRBJ2-3; 11 bases agree with TRBD1. The CDR3 runs 14 residues. CDR1 and CDR2 (germline): LNHDA, SQIVND (reference sequence). The V gene end was trimmed by 6 bases and the J gene end by 6 bases; junction bases not matched to a gene: 5. Incomplete CDR3 DNA: TGTGCCAGTAGAACGGACAGGGGGCGGGATACG. Its protein is CASRTDRGRDT. The complete CDR3 protein is CASRTDRGRDTQYF.

On this clone: The read stops 3 residues short of the end of the CDR3; the missing end is completed from the germline J gene. V usage is TRBV20-1 and J usage is TRBJ2-5; 7 bases agree with TRBD1. The germline CDR1 and CDR2 sequences are DFQATT and SNEGSKA (reference sequence). Trimming cost V 7 bases and J 2 bases; bases outside gene matches: 10. The CDR3 totals 14 residues. Partial CDR3 DNA: TGCAGTGTCAGGACAGGCCTCCAGCAAGAGACC. Amino acid sequence: CSVRTGLQQET. Given in full, the CDR3 is CSVRTGLQQETQYF.

Turning to this clone: With the read ending 3 residues before the CDR3 end, the germline J gene is used to fill in that end. The rearrangement uses TRBV7-9 and TRBJ2-1; maybe TRBD1 (6 bases). There are 13 residues in the CDR3. Germline V gene data show CDR1 as SEHNR and CDR2 as FQNEAQ (reference sequence). Trimming left V 2 bases short and J 9 bases short, with 11 bases between. The chain's CDR3 is CASSLSFRGEQFF. CDR3 DNA (partial): TGTGCCAGCAGCTTAAGCTTCAGGGGTGAG.

Incomplete CDR3 DNA: TGTGCCAGTAGTACCAAGACAGGCTACTACTACGAG. This sequence encodes CASSTKTGYYYE. The full CDR3 reads CASSTKTGYYYEQYF. The V call is TRBV19, the J call TRBJ2-7; tentatively, D is TRBD1 (6 bases). The read stops 3 residues short of the end of the CDR3; the missing end is completed from the germline J gene. Trimming pared 4 bases from V and 3 bases from J, leaving 16 bases between. Germline assignment: CDR1 LNHDA and CDR2 SQIVND (reference sequence). The CDR3 covers 15 residues.

Concerning this clone itself: The read terminates 3 residues before the CDR3 end, so the remaining end is supplied by the germline J gene. The chain couples TRBV5-1 to TRBJ1-2, with TRBD1 identical over 7 bases. This CDR3 is 14 amino acids long. V lost 3 bases, J lost 3 bases, and 5 bases stayed unmatched. Germline loops: CDR1 SGHRS, CDR2 YFSETQ. The CDR3: CASSSRQGDYGYTF. CDR3 DNA (partial): TGCGCCAGCAGCTCACGACAGGGAGACTATGGC.

Notes on this clone: The read ends 3 residues early relative to the CDR3; the germline J gene fills the gap. The chain recombines TRBV2 with TRBJ2-7; possibly TRBD2 for D (6 bases). CDR1 SNHLY and CDR2 FYNNEI come from the germline V gene. V was shortened by 5 bases and J by 5 bases, with 10 bases between the two germline ends. The CDR3 spans 12 residues. The sequenced CDR3 bases are TGTGCCAGCAGTCCCACTAGCCACGAG. Amino acid sequence: CASSPTSHE. The whole CDR3 protein is CASSPTSHEQYF.

Note on this clone: The read terminates 3 residues ahead of where the CDR3 ends, so the germline J gene completes it. The V call is TRBV19, the J call TRBJ1-1; D is undetermined. Germline-derived CDR1 and CDR2 are LNHDA and SQIVND (reference sequence). Deletions cut 4 bases from V and 4 bases from J, with 13 bases between. This CDR3 comprises 14 residues. CDR3 sequence: CASSNWNLGTEAFF. The DNA read from the CDR3 is TGTGCCAGTAGTAATTGGAACCTAGGCACTGAA.

With respect to this clone: The missing CDR3 end, 3 residues past where the read stops, is filled in from the germline J gene. The V call is TRBV30, the J call TRBJ1-5, with TRBD1 identical over 7 bases. V lost 3 bases and J lost 1; bases outside the gene matches: 6. CDR1 and CDR2 (germline): GTSNPN, SVGIG (reference sequence). The CDR3 covers 15 residues. Partial CDR3 DNA: TGTGCCTGGAGCCACAGGGGATGGAGCAATCAGCCC. Residues: CAWSHRGWSNQP. In full, the CDR3 is CAWSHRGWSNQPQHF. The full variable domain, its missing parts supplied by reference TRBV30 and TRBJ1-5, is SQTIHQWPATLVQPVGSPLSLECTVEGTSNPNLYWYRQAAGRGLQLLFYSVGIGQISSEVPQNLSASRPQDRQFILSSKKLLLSDSGFYLCAWSHRGWSNQPQHFGDGTRLSIL.

The CDR3 loop reads CASSRNGPSSTDTQYF. Partial CDR3 DNA: TGTGCCAGCAGCCGCAACGGTCCCTCTAGCACAGATACG. The V call is TRBV7-6, the J call TRBJ2-3; unclear D gene. Read data end 3 residues before the CDR3 end; the end is taken from the germline J gene. Trimming took 5 bases from V and 0 from J, leaving 15 bases between them. Looked up from germline, CDR1 is SGHVS and CDR2 is FNYEAQ. The CDR3 runs 16 residues.